These T cell receptor beta chains were read from a single sample in a study of blood T cell repertoires in COVID-19. The data were produced by immunoSEQ multiplex PCR, yet TCRdb's version contains in-frame clones alone and is incomplete. The sample lists under 250,000 clones, approximately 80% seen once, with 1.8% in the top ten. The material sequenced was PBMCs or T cells enriched from blood (not recorded which). The source of these receptors is a man between 60 and 75 years old who had recovered from COVID-19. The CDR3 runs from the conserved cysteine through the conserved F or W. D genes are given only for firm matches. The size entry is marked missing in some rows and otherwise reads once, few, many or a size class.

cdr3_aa: CATAGSSYNEQFF
cdr3_nt: TGTGCCACCGCGGGTAGCTCCTACAATGAGCAGTTCTTC
d_call: -
v_call: TRBV12-3/TRBV12-4
clone_size: -
j_call: TRBJ2-1

cdr3_aa: CASSVTDTSNQPQHF
cdr3_nt: TGTGCCAGCAGCGTAACCGACACGAGCAATCAGCCCCAGCATTTT
d_call: -
v_call: TRBV9
clone_size: -
j_call: TRBJ1-5

cdr3_aa: CASSYLGQGKGTGELFF
cdr3_nt: TGTGCCAGCAGCTACCTCGGCCAGGGTAAGGGCACCGGGGAGCTGTTTTTT
d_call: -
v_call: TRBV7-2
clone_size: -
j_call: TRBJ2-2

cdr3_aa: CASSLGGEGYTF
cdr3_nt: TGCGCCAGCAGCTTGGGCGGGGAGGGCTACACCTTC
d_call: -
v_call: TRBV5-1
clone_size: few
j_call: TRBJ1-2

cdr3_aa: CASSLTSGNTGELFF
cdr3_nt: TGCGCCAGCAGCCTGACTAGCGGGAACACCGGGGAGCTGTTTTTT
d_call: TRBD2
v_call: TRBV5-1
clone_size: -
j_call: TRBJ2-2

cdr3_aa: CASRPGQGRQYF
cdr3_nt: TGTGCCAGCAGACCTGGACAGGGGCGCCAGTACTTC
d_call: TRBD1
v_call: TRBV12-3/TRBV12-4
clone_size: -
j_call: TRBJ2-7

cdr3_aa: CASSLAAGGDYNSPLHF
cdr3_nt: TGTGCCAGCAGCTTAGCTGCGGGGGGCGACTATAATTCACCCCTCCACTTT
d_call: -
v_call: TRBV7-6
clone_size: -
j_call: TRBJ1-6

cdr3_aa: CASRVDSSYNSPLHF
cdr3_nt: TGTGCCAGCAGGGTTGACAGCTCCTATAATTCACCCCTCCACTTT
d_call: -
v_call: TRBV2
clone_size: -
j_call: TRBJ1-6

cdr3_aa: CASRPGGHNSPLHF
cdr3_nt: TGTGCCAGCAGACCAGGGGGCCATAATTCACCCCTCCACTTT
d_call: TRBD1
v_call: TRBV6-5
clone_size: once
j_call: TRBJ1-6

cdr3_aa: CASSELKGSGKLFF
cdr3_nt: TGTGCCAGCAGTGAACTGAAAGGGAGCGGAAAACTGTTTTTT
d_call: -
v_call: TRBV2
clone_size: -
j_call: TRBJ1-4

cdr3_aa: CASSHGDSKGIQYF
cdr3_nt: TGTGCCAGCAGCCATGGGGACAGCAAGGGCATTCAGTACTTC
d_call: TRBD1
v_call: TRBV7-2
clone_size: -
j_call: TRBJ2-4

cdr3_aa: CASSRGLKGPLHF
cdr3_nt: TGTGCCAGCAGTCGCGGACTAAAAGGACCCCTCCACTTT
d_call: -
v_call: TRBV12-3/TRBV12-4
clone_size: once
j_call: TRBJ1-6

cdr3_aa: CASSQSSGPGTGELFF
cdr3_nt: TGTGCCAGCAGCCAATCTAGCGGGCCGGGCACCGGGGAGCTGTTTTTT
d_call: TRBD2
v_call: TRBV5-5
clone_size: -
j_call: TRBJ2-2

cdr3_aa: CASSAPLYGYTF
cdr3_nt: TGTGCCAGCAGTGCTCCCCTCTATGGCTACACCTTC
d_call: -
v_call: TRBV25-1
clone_size: -
j_call: TRBJ1-2

cdr3_aa: CASSLQGTTGELFF
cdr3_nt: TGTGCCAGCAGCTTGCAGGGCACCACCGGGGAGCTGTTTTTT
d_call: -
v_call: TRBV7-6
clone_size: -
j_call: TRBJ2-2

cdr3_aa: CASSITETYGYTF
cdr3_nt: TGTGCCAGTAGTATAACAGAAACATATGGCTACACCTTC
d_call: -
v_call: TRBV19
clone_size: -
j_call: TRBJ1-2